Below are 30 T cell receptor beta chains sequenced from a single sample in a study of cytomegalovirus exposure and HLA in healthy donors (dated by TCRdb to 2015 to 2018). Library creation used the immunoSEQ multiplex PCR assay. For the multiplex PCR, a mixture combining 60 forward primers for TCR Vbeta segments and 13 reverse primers for TCR Jbeta segments was used. Imported from immuneACCESS, the table was reduced by TCRdb to in-frame sequences with V and J called. These copies leave out some clones; in studies compared against another copy, an unresolved V gene accounts for under half, and the cause of the remainder is not known. Here the sample has 270,000 or so clones; roughly 85% occur a single time. The ten largest make up around 3.7% of the sample. The specimen sequenced was PBMCs. Receptors originate from a middle-aged man in good health and CMV-seropositive.

The CDR3 sequence: CASSDSRLGSVQFF. Here the CDR3 DNA reads TGTGCCAGCAGTGACTCTCGACTAGGAAGCGTGCAGTTCTTC. This chain uses TRBV6-4 with TRBJ2-1, with D perhaps matching TRBD2 (6 bases). This CDR3 spans 14 amino acids. V was pared by 0 bases and J by 12 bases, with 15 bases between. Looked up from germline, CDR1 is MRHNA and CDR2 is SNTAGT.

The V call is TRBV9, the J call TRBJ2-5, with 10 bases fitting TRBD2. The CDR3 sequence is 15 residues long. V lost 2 bases to trimming and J lost 2 bases; unmatched junction nucleotides: 3. The germline CDR1 and CDR2 sequences are SGDLS and YYNGEE. This chain's CDR3 is CASSVTSGRQETQYF. The CDR3 DNA reads as TGTGCCAGCAGCGTGACTAGCGGGCGACAAGAGACCCAGTACTTC.

The rearrangement links TRBV5-1 to TRBJ2-7, with 9 bases fitting TRBD1. This CDR3 contains 15 residues. The germline CDR1 and CDR2 sequences are SGHRS and YFSETQ. After removal of 4 bases from V and 5 bases from J, the junction contained 10 bases not matched to a gene. CDR3 loop: CASSRTPGTGNEQYF. The CDR3 coding sequence is TGCGCCAGCAGCCGGACACCCGGGACAGGGAACGAGCAGTACTTC.

The chain couples TRBV29-1 to TRBJ2-7, with 11 bases aligning to TRBD2. The CDR3 sequence is 14 residues long. Germline-derived CDR1 and CDR2 are SQVTM and ANQGSEA. V shed 5 bases, J shed 4 bases, and the junction held 7 bases outside the gene matches. For the CDR3, the DNA is TGCAGCGTTATAAGAACTAGCGGGAGTTACGAGCAGTACTTC. It specifies CSVIRTSGSYEQYF.

The V call is TRBV9, the J call TRBJ2-3; 7 bases align to TRBD2. With 7 bases clipped from V and 2 bases from J, the junction kept 10 bases outside the gene matches. This CDR3 has 15 residues. Germline CDR1 SGDLS, CDR2 YYNGEE. The CDR3 DNA sequence: TGTGCCAGCCAGCCGGGGGGAAGTTTCACAGATACGCAGTATTTT. It yields the protein CASQPGGSFTDTQYF.

This CDR3 is CASSFQNNYGYTF. The CDR3 DNA reads TGTGCCAGCAGCTTCCAGAATAACTATGGCTACACCTTC. The chain joins TRBV7-9 to TRBJ1-2, with unresolved D. The ends were cut back, 3 bases at V and 1 base at J, with 6 bases in the middle. This CDR3 is 13 amino acids long. Per germline, CDR1 SEHNR and CDR2 FQNEAQ (reference sequence).

J is TRBJ2-3 and V is TRBV7-3; 8 bases align to TRBD1. The ends lost 5 bases at V and 6 bases at J; junction bases unmatched: 4. CDR1 is SGHTA and CDR2 is FQGTGA in the germline V gene. This CDR3 is built from 13 residues. Here the CDR3 reads CASSPTGEDTQYF. The CDR3 coding sequence is TGTGCCAGCAGCCCGACAGGGGAGGATACGCAGTATTTT. Using reference TRBV7-3 and TRBJ2-3 for the parts outside the CDR3, the full variable domain is GAGVSQTPSNKVTEKGKYVELRCDPISGHTALYWYRQSLGQGPEFLIYFQGTGAADDSGLPNDRFFAVRPEGSVSTLKIQRTERGDSAVYLCASSPTGEDTQYFGPGTRLTVL.

This chain joins TRBV4-1 and TRBJ1-5; a possible D gene is TRBD1 (6 bases). The ends were cut back, 2 bases at V and 0 bases at J, with 11 bases in the middle. In germline, CDR1 is MGHRA, CDR2 YSYEKL. CDR3 size: 16 residues. CDR3 bases: TGCGCCAGCAGCCAACTACAGGGTTATAGCAATCAGCCCCAGCATTTT. This encodes CASSQLQGYSNQPQHF.

V and J are TRBV11-2 and TRBJ2-1; TRBD2 matches at 10 bases. V trimming: 3 bases; J trimming: 6 bases; junction bases outside the gene matches: 5. Germline V gene lookup returns CDR1 SGHAT and CDR2 FQNNGV. This CDR3 contains 15 residues. This CDR3 is CASSLWASGSNEQFF. CDR3 DNA sequence: TGTGCCAGCAGCTTGTGGGCTAGCGGGAGCAATGAGCAGTTCTTC.

The chain recombines TRBV5-4 with TRBJ1-1, with D unclear. Between the trimmed V and J ends, which lost 0 bases and 1 base, there was a span of 19 bases. The V gene's germline CDR1 is SGHNT and CDR2 YYREEE (reference sequence). This CDR3 is built from 18 residues. CDR3 DNA: TGTGCCAGCAGCTTGGGTGGGCCGATCGTCATTCAGAACACTGAAGCTTTCTTT. Translating gives CASSLGGPIVIQNTEAFF. The variable domain in full, completed from reference TRBV5-4 and TRBJ1-1, reads ETGVTQSPTHLIKTRGQQVTLRCSSQSGHNTVSWYQQALGQGPQFIFQYYREEENGRGNFPPRFSGLQFPNYSSELNVNALELDDSALYLCASSLGGPIVIQNTEAFFGQGTRLTVV.

The rearrangement links TRBV2 to TRBJ2-1; 9 nucleotides line up with TRBD1. The CDR3 has 15 residues. The junction had 5 bases not matched to a gene; V was cut back by 6 bases and J by 2 bases. In germline, CDR1 is SNHLY, CDR2 FYNNEI. This chain's CDR3 is CASRGDRAAYNEQFF. CDR3 sequence (DNA): TGTGCCAGCAGGGGGGACAGGGCCGCCTACAATGAGCAGTTCTTC.

The chain has TRBV5-1 and TRBJ2-5; no firm D call. Germline CDR1 is SGHRS and CDR2 is YFSETQ. Trimming left V 0 bases short and J 4 bases short, with 10 bases between. The CDR3 totals 14 residues. Here the CDR3 reads CASSLAQPRETQYF. In nucleotides, the CDR3 is TGCGCCAGCAGCTTGGCACAGCCCCGAGAGACCCAGTACTTC.

The chain couples TRBV28 to TRBJ2-1, with 8 bases aligning to TRBD1. Germline V gene sequence: CDR1 MDHEN, CDR2 SYDVKM. V lost 6 bases and J lost 0; bases outside the gene matches: 7. The CDR3 has 16 amino acids. The CDR3 sequence: CASRPPRGLSYNEQFF. CDR3 coding DNA: TGTGCCAGCAGGCCCCCCAGGGGGCTCTCCTACAATGAGCAGTTCTTC.

The chain joins TRBV2 to TRBJ1-1; D gene ambiguous. Trimming took 3 bases from V and 0 from J, leaving 5 bases between them. Germline V gene lookup returns CDR1 SNHLY and CDR2 FYNNEI. The CDR3 sequence is 13 residues long. The CDR3 is CASSEAMNTEAFF. CDR3 DNA sequence: TGTGCCAGCAGTGAGGCCATGAACACTGAAGCTTTCTTT.

This clone was recorded only once. The chain is built from TRBV7-8 and TRBJ2-1; D ambiguous. The germline V and J ends were trimmed by 0 bases and 0 bases, with 6 bases remaining between them. The germline gives CDR1 SGHVS, CDR2 FQNEAQ. The CDR3 loop spans 15 amino acids. The DNA for the CDR3 is TGTGCCAGCAGCTTAGCTAGTCGCTCCTACAATGAGCAGTTCTTC. Translating it yields CASSLASRSYNEQFF.

This rearrangement joins TRBV28 to TRBJ2-2; D is unclear. The CDR3 totals 17 residues. CDR1 is MDHEN, CDR2 SYDVKM, per germline. V was pared by 4 bases and J by 6 bases, with 21 bases between. The CDR3 bases are TGTGCCAGCAGTTCGTCCGACCGAGGTGGGTTCGCCGGGGAGCTGTTTTTT. It encodes CASSSSDRGGFAGELFF. The whole variable domain, filled in from reference TRBV28 and TRBJ2-2, reads DVKVTQSSRYLVKRTGEKVFLECVQDMDHENMFWYRQDPGLGLRLIYFSYDVKMKEKGDIPEGYSVSREKKERFSLILESASTNQTSMYLCASSSSDRGGFAGELFFGEGSRLTVL.

The rearrangement links TRBV9 to TRBJ1-1, with D tentatively TRBD1 (5 bases). This CDR3 region has 14 residues. Per germline, CDR1 SGDLS and CDR2 YYNGEE. Trimming took 3 bases from V and 2 from J, leaving 11 bases between them. The CDR3 DNA reads TGTGCCAGCAGCGAGGGGCAGACTAACACTGAAGCTTTCTTT. Amino acid sequence: CASSEGQTNTEAFF.

The V call is TRBV19, the J call TRBJ2-1, with 8 bases that match TRBD2. V trimming: 6 bases; J trimming: 0 bases; junction bases outside the gene matches: 10. The CDR3 is 17 amino acids. Germline CDR1 LNHDA, CDR2 SQIVND (reference sequence). DNA of the CDR3: TGTGCCAGTAGGAGGGATCCGGGAGGGAGCTCCTACAATGAGCAGTTCTTC. This gives the protein CASRRDPGGSSYNEQFF. Drawing the rest from reference TRBV19 and TRBJ2-1, the complete variable domain is DGGITQSPKYLFRKEGQNVTLSCEQNLNHDAMYWYRQDPGQGLRLIYYSQIVNDFQKGDIAEGYSVSREKKESFPLTVTSAQKNPTAFYLCASRRDPGGSSYNEQFFGPGTRLTVL.

The V and J genes are TRBV9 and TRBJ1-5; TRBD1 agrees at 9 bases. Germline trimming cut 4 bases from V and 3 bases from J; bases unmatched to any gene: 5. CDR1 is SGDLS and CDR2 is YYNGEE in the germline V gene. The CDR3 runs 15 residues. In DNA, the CDR3 is TGTGCCAGCAGCTTAGGACAGGGGAACAATCAGCCCCAGCATTTT. It yields the protein CASSLGQGNNQPQHF. The whole variable domain, filled in from reference TRBV9 and TRBJ1-5, reads DSGVTQTPKHLITATGQRVTLRCSPRSGDLSVYWYQQSLDQGLQFLIQYYNGEERAKGNILERFSAQQFPDLHSELNLSSLELGDSALYFCASSLGQGNNQPQHFGDGTRLSIL.

The rearrangement links TRBV27 to TRBJ2-1; the match to TRBD2 covers 12 bases. The CDR3 has 15 amino acids. With 6 bases clipped from V and 10 bases from J, the junction kept 10 bases outside the gene matches. Germline CDR1 and CDR2: MNHEY and SMNVEV (reference sequence). The CDR3 nucleotides read TGTGCCAGCAGGGGACAACTAGCGGGAGGTTTGGAGCAGTTCTTC. It yields the protein CASRGQLAGGLEQFF.

This clone occurred a few times. The J gene is TRBJ1-1, the V gene TRBV5-3; 12 nucleotides align to TRBD1. Being an ORF, TRBV5-3 has a function that is uncertain. Trimming removed 5 bases from V and 4 bases from J; junction bases left unmatched: 6. CDR3 length equals 15 residues. In DNA form, the CDR3 reads TGTGCCAGAAGAGGGGACAGGGGGCGCGTCACTGAAGCTTTCTTT. This sequence encodes CARRGDRGRVTEAFF.

J is TRBJ1-3 and V is TRBV9; the D gene is possibly TRBD1 (5 bases). Trimming removed 0 bases at V and 2 bases at J, with 6 bases between. CDR1 SGDLS and CDR2 YYNGEE come from the germline V gene. There are 14 residues in the CDR3. For the CDR3, the DNA is TGTGCCAGCAGCGTAGGACAGACTGGAAACACCATATATTTT. This encodes CASSVGQTGNTIYF.

V is TRBV7-9 and J is TRBJ1-6; 8 positions match TRBD1. Trimming at V came to 5 bases and at J to 7 bases, leaving 10 bases not matched to a gene. Germline V CDR1 and CDR2: SEHNR, FQNEAQ (reference sequence). There are 16 residues in the CDR3. CDR3 in amino acids: CASSPRGHAPNSPLHF. CDR3 nucleotides: TGTGCCAGCAGCCCCAGGGGGCACGCCCCGAATTCACCCCTCCACTTT.

J is TRBJ2-2 and V is TRBV28; no clear D gene. Germline V gene sequence: CDR1 MDHEN, CDR2 SYDVKM. V shed 4 bases and J shed 0 bases, with 12 bases lying between them. This CDR3 spans 16 amino acids. The CDR3 loop reads CASSSPAAANTGELFF. The CDR3 coding sequence is TGTGCCAGCAGTTCTCCGGCGGCAGCGAACACCGGGGAGCTGTTTTTT.

Points on this clone: This CDR3 is also generated by other DNA sequences in the sample. The chain employs TRBV19 and TRBJ2-3, with 7 nucleotides matching TRBD1. Germline V gene sequence: CDR1 LNHDA, CDR2 SQIVND (reference sequence). This CDR3 comprises 13 residues. Trimming cost V 4 bases and J 4 bases; bases outside gene matches: 2. The CDR3 region has the DNA TGTGCCAGTAGTACTCAGGGGGCAGATACGCAGTATTTT. This encodes CASSTQGADTQYF.

V is TRBV29-1 and J is TRBJ2-3; TRBD1 matches 7 bases. Germline V lookup: CDR1 SQVTM, CDR2 ANQGSEA. The CDR3 is 13 residues long. After removal of 6 bases from V and 2 bases from J, the junction contained 5 bases not matched to a gene. Here the CDR3 reads CSVRDSLTDTQYF. The CDR3 nucleotides are TGCAGCGTCAGGGACAGCCTCACAGATACGCAGTATTTT.

This chain joins TRBV28 and TRBJ1-2; D remains ambiguous. Germline V gives CDR1 MDHEN, CDR2 SYDVKM. This CDR3 contains 14 residues. Trimming took off 5 bases at V and 6 bases at J, with 16 bases between the two ends. The CDR3 sequence is CASSPRLEMNGYTF. The DNA of the CDR3 is TGTGCCAGCAGTCCCCGTTTGGAGATGAATGGCTACACCTTC.

V usage is TRBV5-1 and J usage is TRBJ1-3; 9 nucleotides align to TRBD1. CDR3 size: 15 residues. Germline V gene data show CDR1 as SGHRS and CDR2 as YFSETQ. V was clipped by 4 bases and J by 4 bases; unmatched bases: 6. The CDR3 sequence is CASSPQGAKGNTIYF. The CDR3 region has the DNA TGCGCCAGCAGCCCACAGGGGGCGAAAGGAAACACCATATATTTT.

The chain employs TRBV27 and TRBJ2-1, with 8 bases fitting TRBD2. The V and J ends lost 6 bases and 0 bases, in that order; junction bases with no gene match: 4. This CDR3 has 15 residues. Germline assignment: CDR1 MNHEY and CDR2 SMNVEV (reference sequence). DNA for the CDR3: TGTGCCAGCAGGCTAAGCGGGAGCTCCTACAATGAGCAGTTCTTC. Translated, it gives CASRLSGSSYNEQFF.

V is TRBV7-2 and J is TRBJ1-1; D gene unclear. Germline V gives CDR1 SGHTA, CDR2 FQGNSA. The CDR3 runs 16 residues. Trimming took off 1 base at V and 3 bases at J, with 15 bases between the two ends. CDR3 DNA: TGTGCCAGCAGCTTAGACGAGGGTTTGGAGGACACTGAAGCTTTCTTT. Translated: CASSLDEGLEDTEAFF. The full variable domain, rest sourced from reference TRBV7-2 and TRBJ1-1, is GAGVSQSPSNKVTEKGKDVELRCDPISGHTALYWYRQSLGQGLEFLIYFQGNSAPDKSGLPSDRFSAERTGGSVSTLTIQRTQQEDSAVYLCASSLDEGLEDTEAFFGQGTRLTVV.